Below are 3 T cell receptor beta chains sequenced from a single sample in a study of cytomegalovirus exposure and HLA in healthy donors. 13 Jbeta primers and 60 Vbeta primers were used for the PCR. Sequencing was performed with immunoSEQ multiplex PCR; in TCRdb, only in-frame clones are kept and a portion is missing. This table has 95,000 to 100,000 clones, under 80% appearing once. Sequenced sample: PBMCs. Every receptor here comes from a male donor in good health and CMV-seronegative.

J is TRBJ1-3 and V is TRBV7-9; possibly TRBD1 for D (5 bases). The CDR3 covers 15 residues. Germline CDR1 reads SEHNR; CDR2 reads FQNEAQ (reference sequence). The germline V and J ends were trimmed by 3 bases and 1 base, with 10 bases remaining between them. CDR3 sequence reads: CASSFGDSSGNTIYF. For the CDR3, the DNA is TGTGCCAGCAGCTTTGGAGACAGTTCTGGAAACACCATATATTTT.

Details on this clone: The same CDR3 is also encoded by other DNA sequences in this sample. CDR3 DNA sequence: TGCGCCAGCAGCTTGGTCGCGGATACGCAGTATTTT. This sequence encodes CASSLVADTQYF. The chain carries TRBV5-1 and TRBJ2-3; D is uncertain. Germline-derived CDR1 and CDR2 are SGHRS and YFSETQ. The CDR3 has 12 residues. The germline V and J ends were trimmed by 0 bases and 6 bases, with 5 bases remaining between them.

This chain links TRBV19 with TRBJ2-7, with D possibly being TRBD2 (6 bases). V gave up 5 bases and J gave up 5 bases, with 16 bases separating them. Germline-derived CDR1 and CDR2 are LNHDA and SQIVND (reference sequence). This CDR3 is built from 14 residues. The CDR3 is CASSARIPGDEQYF. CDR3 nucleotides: TGTGCCAGTAGTGCACGTATTCCGGGGGACGAGCAGTACTTC.